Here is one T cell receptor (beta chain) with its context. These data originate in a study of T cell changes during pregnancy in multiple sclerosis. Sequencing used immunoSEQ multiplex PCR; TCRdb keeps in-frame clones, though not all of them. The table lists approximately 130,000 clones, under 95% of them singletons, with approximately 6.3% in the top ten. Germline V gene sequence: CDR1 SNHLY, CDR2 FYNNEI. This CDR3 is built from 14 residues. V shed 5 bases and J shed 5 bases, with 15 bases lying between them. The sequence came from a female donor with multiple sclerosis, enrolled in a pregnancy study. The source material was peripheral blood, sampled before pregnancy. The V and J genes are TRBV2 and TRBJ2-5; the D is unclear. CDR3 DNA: TGTGCCAGCAGTACGCGGCTAACAATGGAGACCCAGTACTTC. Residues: CASSTRLTMETQYF.